This TCR beta chain was recorded in a study of blood T cell repertoires in COVID-19. This clone has a handful of counts. The V and J ends lost 4 bases and 9 bases, in that order; junction bases with no gene match: 12. Germline assignment: CDR1 SGHTA and CDR2 FQGTGA. The CDR3 length is 17 residues. The data were produced by immunoSEQ multiplex PCR, yet TCRdb's version contains in-frame clones alone and is incomplete. The sample yields around 60,000 clones, roughly four fifths seen once. The genes are TRBV7-3 and TRBJ2-1; 13 bases fit TRBD2. The sequenced sample was peripheral blood. The clonotype was recovered from a woman aged 80 or over with acute or convalescent COVID-19. The CDR3 nucleotides are TGTGCCAGCAGCTCGAGAGGACTAGCGGGAGAGGCAGGTGAGCAGTTCTTC. As protein: CASSSRGLAGEAGEQFF.